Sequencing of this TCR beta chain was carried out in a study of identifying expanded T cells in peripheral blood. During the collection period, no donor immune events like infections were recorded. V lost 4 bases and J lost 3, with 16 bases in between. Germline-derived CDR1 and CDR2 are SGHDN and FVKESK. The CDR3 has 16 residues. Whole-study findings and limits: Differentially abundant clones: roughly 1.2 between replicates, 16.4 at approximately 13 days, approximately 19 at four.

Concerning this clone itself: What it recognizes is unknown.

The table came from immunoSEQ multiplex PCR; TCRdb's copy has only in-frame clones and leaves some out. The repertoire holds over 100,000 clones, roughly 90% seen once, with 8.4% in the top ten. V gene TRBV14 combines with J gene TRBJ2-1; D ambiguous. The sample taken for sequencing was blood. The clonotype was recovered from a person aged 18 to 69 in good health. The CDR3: CASSRVKEARYNEQFF. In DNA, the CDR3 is TGTGCCAGCAGCCGGGTCAAGGAAGCGCGCTACAATGAGCAGTTCTTC.